Below, one TCR beta chain is given with its context. The target antigen is unknown. The data derive from a study of monozygotic twins with inflammatory bowel disease. Study results and caveats: Repertoire similarity did not differ between concordant and discordant twins, possibly owing to limited power.

CDR3 size: 15 residues. Germline assignment: CDR1 SGHTA and CDR2 FQGNSA. TCRdb re-called the 5' RACE reads and shows each CDR3 protein once, DNA omitted. This table lists around 410,000 distinct CDR3 sequences. The receptor was derived from a human donor with ulcerative colitis or Crohn's disease, or a healthy co-twin of an affected twin (not recorded which). The chain combines TRBV7-2 with TRBJ2-7; TCRdb's D call of TRBD2 is untestable without DNA. Sequenced input: blood. The CDR3 spells CASSISRTSGYEQYF.